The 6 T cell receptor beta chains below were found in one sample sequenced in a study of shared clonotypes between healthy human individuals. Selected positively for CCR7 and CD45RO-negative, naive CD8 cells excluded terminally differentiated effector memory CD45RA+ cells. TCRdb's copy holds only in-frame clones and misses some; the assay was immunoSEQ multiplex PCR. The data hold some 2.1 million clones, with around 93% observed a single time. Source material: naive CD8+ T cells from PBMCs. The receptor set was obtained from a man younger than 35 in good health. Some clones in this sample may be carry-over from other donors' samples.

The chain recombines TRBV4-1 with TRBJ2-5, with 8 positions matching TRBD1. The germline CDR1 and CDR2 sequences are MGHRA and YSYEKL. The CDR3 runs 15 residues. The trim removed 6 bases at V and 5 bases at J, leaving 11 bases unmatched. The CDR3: CASREAGGASETQYF. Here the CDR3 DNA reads TGCGCCAGCAGAGAAGCAGGGGGCGCTTCGGAGACCCAGTACTTC.

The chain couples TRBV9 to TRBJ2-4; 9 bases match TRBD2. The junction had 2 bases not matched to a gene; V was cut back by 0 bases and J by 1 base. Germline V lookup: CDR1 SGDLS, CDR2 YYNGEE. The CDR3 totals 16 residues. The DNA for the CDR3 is TGTGCCAGCAGCGTAGGTGCGGGAGGGGCCAAAAACATTCAGTACTTC. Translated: CASSVGAGGAKNIQYF. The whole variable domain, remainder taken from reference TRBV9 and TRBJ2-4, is DSGVTQTPKHLITATGQRVTLRCSPRSGDLSVYWYQQSLDQGLQFLIQYYNGEERAKGNILERFSAQQFPDLHSELNLSSLELGDSALYFCASSVGAGGAKNIQYFGAGTRLSVL.

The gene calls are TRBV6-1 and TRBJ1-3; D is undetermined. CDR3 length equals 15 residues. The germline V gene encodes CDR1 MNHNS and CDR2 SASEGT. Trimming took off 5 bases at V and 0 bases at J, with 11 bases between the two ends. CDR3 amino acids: CASSIVAPSGNTIYF. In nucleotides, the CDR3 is TGTGCCAGCAGTATCGTCGCCCCCTCTGGAAACACCATATATTTT.

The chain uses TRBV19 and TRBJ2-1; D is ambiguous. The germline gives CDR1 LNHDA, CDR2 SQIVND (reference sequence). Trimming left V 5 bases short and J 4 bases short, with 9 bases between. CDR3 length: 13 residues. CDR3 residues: CASSAFGYNEQFF. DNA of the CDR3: TGTGCCAGTAGTGCTTTCGGATACAATGAGCAGTTCTTC.

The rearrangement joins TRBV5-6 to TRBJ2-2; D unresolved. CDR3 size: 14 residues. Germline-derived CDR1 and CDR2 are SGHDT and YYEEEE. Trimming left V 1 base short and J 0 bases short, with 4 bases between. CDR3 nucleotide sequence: TGTGCCAGCAGCTTGTCACCGAACACCGGGGAGCTGTTTTTT. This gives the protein CASSLSPNTGELFF. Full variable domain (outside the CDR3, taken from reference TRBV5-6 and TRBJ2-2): DAGVTQSPTHLIKTRGQQVTLRCSPKSGHDTVSWYQQALGQGPQFIFQYYEEEERQRGNFPDRFSGHQFPNYSSELNVNALLLGDSALYLCASSLSPNTGELFFGEGSRLTVL.

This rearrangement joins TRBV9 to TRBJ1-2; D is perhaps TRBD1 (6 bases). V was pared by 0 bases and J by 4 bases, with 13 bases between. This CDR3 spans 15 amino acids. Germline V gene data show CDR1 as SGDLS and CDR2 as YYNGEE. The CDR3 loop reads CASSVGGGGLYGYTF. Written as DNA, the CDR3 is TGTGCCAGCAGCGTAGGAGGAGGGGGGCTCTATGGCTACACCTTC.